These 22 T cell receptor beta chains were all obtained from the same sample, sequenced in a study of blood T cells in healthy people across ages (dated by TCRdb to 2014 to 2015). The receptor library was made with 5' RACE. Data came from an Illumina HiSeq 2500. A second PCR of about 6 to 12 cycles was run with a J-beta primer mix and a sample-barcoded 5' primer. In-frame beta chains were kept once TCRdb had trimmed the public reads at Q25 with fastp and called clones with MiXCR. One record per CDR3 amino acid sequence lists the most common genes and DNA. The sample table lists 500,000 to 650,000 distinct CDR3 sequences, roughly a quarter of them with a count of one. Of the sample, about 3.3% is held by the ten largest clones. This sample was also put to use in a study of T cells of mothers and their children.

Sequenced input: blood. These receptors came from a boy younger than 10 in good health.

The chain couples TRBV5-1 to TRBJ2-5, with D perhaps TRBD1 or TRBD2 (5 bases each). The CDR3 contains 14 residues. V was cut by 7 bases and J by 2 bases, with 15 bases left in between. Germline CDR1 and CDR2: SGHRS and YFSETQ. The CDR3 nucleotides are TGCGCCAGCGGCCATCAGGGACCACAAGAGACCCAGTACTTC. This codes for CASGHQGPQETQYF.

The table lists this clonotype with a few counts. J is TRBJ2-7 and V is TRBV5-5; maybe TRBD1 (5 bases). The CDR3 contains 14 residues. Trimming removed 0 bases at V and 5 bases at J, with 12 bases between. CDR1 is SGHKS and CDR2 is YYEKEE in the germline V gene (reference sequence). The chain's CDR3 is CASSLVRGPDEQYF. DNA of the CDR3: TGTGCCAGCAGCTTGGTTAGGGGTCCGGACGAGCAGTACTTC.

The rearrangement uses TRBV11-3 and TRBJ2-5; D is possibly TRBD2 (7 bases). The J call may be in error: the DNA end matches TRBJ2-1 better. Germline CDR1 reads SGHNT; CDR2 reads YENEEA. This CDR3 has 15 residues. CDR3 DNA sequence: TGTGCCAGCAGCTTACGGGGGGCCGTCTACAATGAGCAGTTCTTC. It translates to CASSLRGAVYNEQFF.

The chain employs TRBV2 and TRBJ2-7; the match to TRBD2 covers 8 bases. CDR1 SNHLY and CDR2 FYNNEI come from the germline V gene. The V gene end was trimmed by 1 base and the J gene end by 7 bases; junction bases not matched to a gene: 6. This CDR3 contains 14 residues. In DNA form, the CDR3 reads TGTGCCAGCAGTGAAGAAGCGGGAGTAAGGGAGCAGTACTTC. Translation: CASSEEAGVREQYF.

The rearrangement links TRBV10-2 to TRBJ2-5, with a weak D call TRBD2 (5 bases). The J call may be incorrect, as the DNA end agrees better with TRBJ2-1. The CDR3 runs to 12 residues. Germline CDR1 WSHSY, CDR2 SAAADI. The CDR3 sequence is CASSDLASEQFF. CDR3 DNA: TGCGCCAGCAGTGATCTAGCTAGTGAGCAGTTCTTC.

The V and J genes are TRBV9 and TRBJ2-3; maybe TRBD2 (5 bases). The germline gives CDR1 SGDLS, CDR2 YYNGEE. This CDR3 contains 15 residues. The ends were cut back, 2 bases at V and 1 base at J, with 11 bases in the middle. CDR3 sequence: CASSVDSRGTDTQYF. The CDR3 coding sequence is TGTGCCAGCAGCGTGGACTCCCGGGGCACAGATACGCAGTATTTT.

V is TRBV7-9 and J is TRBJ1-4; 7 positions agree with TRBD1. After removal of 0 bases from V and 7 bases from J, the junction contained 5 bases not matched to a gene. CDR1 and CDR2 from the germline V gene are SEHNR and FQNEAQ (reference sequence). The CDR3 totals 15 residues. This chain's CDR3 is CASSLAGGVSEKLFF. CDR3 nucleotides: TGTGCCAGCAGCTTAGCAGGGGGCGTAAGTGAAAAACTGTTTTTT.

This chain links TRBV10-3 with TRBJ2-5, with 9 bases identical to TRBD1. The V segment lost 3 bases and the J segment 2 bases; nucleotides outside the gene matches: 7. CDR1 is ENHRY, CDR2 SYGVKD, per germline. The CDR3 has 16 residues. The CDR3 sequence is CAISEEGQGLQETQYF. The CDR3 bases are TGTGCCATCAGTGAAGAGGGACAGGGCCTTCAAGAGACCCAGTACTTC.

This clonotype was recorded at least ten times. The chain is built from TRBV29-1 and TRBJ2-1; D possibly corresponds to TRBD1 (5 bases). This CDR3 is built from 13 residues. The V and J ends lost 1 base and 6 bases respectively, with 10 bases between them. In germline, CDR1 is SQVTM, CDR2 ANQGSEA. CDR3 nucleotide sequence: TGCAGCGTTGAAGTCAGACAGCCCAATGAGCAGTTCTTC. This sequence encodes CSVEVRQPNEQFF.

The table lists this clonotype with a few counts. The V and J genes are TRBV20-1 and TRBJ2-4, with 8 bases matching TRBD2. The CDR3 runs to 15 residues. The germline V gene has CDR1 DFQATT and CDR2 SNEGSKA (reference sequence). The J segment lost 6 bases and the V segment lost 1 base, leaving 8 bases of the junction unmatched. CDR3 amino acids: CSARASGLKGNIQYF. In nucleotides, the CDR3 is TGCAGTGCTAGAGCTAGCGGGTTAAAGGGAAACATTCAGTACTTC.

A few counts support this clonotype. The V gene is TRBV12-3 or TRBV12-4, the J gene TRBJ2-5; D not resolved. The V gene lost 6 bases and the J gene lost 7 bases, with 21 bases spanning the gap. This CDR3 contains 15 residues. The DNA of the CDR3 is TGTGCCAGCAGCCGTACCGCCCTCGCGGAAGGGACCCAGTACTTC. The encoded protein is CASSRTALAEGTQYF.

Comments on this clonotype: The junction differs from germline at one of its ends, possibly a read error. The rearrangement uses TRBV20-1 and TRBJ2-3; TRBD2 matches 11 bases. Per the germline V gene, CDR1 is DFQATT and CDR2 is SNEGSKA (reference sequence). The CDR3 loop spans 13 amino acids. CDR3 DNA: TGTAGTCCGGGACTAGCGGCGACAGATACGCAGTATTTT. Residues: CSPGLAATDTQYF.

The chain joins TRBV7-6 to TRBJ2-5, with D perhaps matching TRBD2 (6 bases). The J call could be wrong; TRBJ2-7 is a better fit for the DNA end. The CDR3 has 14 residues. Germline loops: CDR1 SGHVS, CDR2 FNYEAQ. CDR3 sequence reads: CASSSGLLPYEQYV. The CDR3 region has the DNA TGTGCCAGCAGCTCGGGACTGTTACCCTACGAGCAGTACGTC.

The gene calls are TRBV5-5 and TRBJ2-1; 13 bases line up with TRBD2. The CDR3 is made up of 19 amino acids. With 2 bases clipped from V and 2 bases from J, the junction kept 10 bases outside the gene matches. Germline CDR1 and CDR2: SGHKS and YYEKEE (reference sequence). The CDR3 is CASSFGLAGAQRAYNEQFF. The CDR3 nucleotides read TGTGCCAGCAGCTTCGGACTAGCGGGAGCCCAGAGGGCCTACAATGAGCAGTTCTTC.

This clonotype came up once. The chain links TRBV30 to TRBJ1-6; 8 positions agree with TRBD1. Looked up from germline, CDR1 is GTSNPN and CDR2 is SVGIG (reference sequence). After removal of 5 bases from V and 7 bases from J, the junction contained 10 bases not matched to a gene. The CDR3 contains 15 residues. CDR3 nucleotide sequence: TGTGCCTGGGGGAGACAGGGGACGGTAAATTCACCCCTCCACTTT. This sequence encodes CAWGRQGTVNSPLHF.

The V call is TRBV15, the J call TRBJ2-3; D is tentatively TRBD1 or TRBD2 (5 bases each). Per the germline V gene, CDR1 is LNHNV and CDR2 is YYDKDF (reference sequence). There are 16 residues in the CDR3. V lost 2 bases and J 4 bases, leaving 16 bases between the germline ends. The CDR3 sequence is CATSRRSGADSDTQYF. The CDR3 coding sequence is TGTGCCACCAGCAGACGATCCGGGGCCGATTCAGATACGCAGTATTTT.

The J gene is TRBJ1-4, the V gene TRBV12-3 or TRBV12-4; 11 bases line up with TRBD1. The ends lost 6 bases at V and 8 bases at J; junction bases unmatched: 8. The CDR3 sequence is 15 residues long. CDR3 protein: CASSLRTGGREKLFF. In DNA, the CDR3 is TGTGCCAGCAGCCTGAGGACAGGGGGCAGAGAAAAACTGTTTTTT.

This CDR3 is CASRNREADTQYF. The CDR3 bases are TGTGCCAGCAGAAACAGGGAGGCAGATACGCAGTATTTT. The rearrangement uses TRBV7-2 and TRBJ2-3; D may be TRBD1 or TRBD2 (6 bases each). CDR1 is SGHTA and CDR2 is FQGNSA in the germline V gene. This CDR3 is 13 amino acids long. The V and J ends lost 6 bases and 4 bases respectively, with 11 bases between them. Using reference TRBV7-2 and TRBJ2-3 for the parts outside the CDR3, the full variable domain is GAGVSQSPSNKVTEKGKDVELRCDPISGHTALYWYRQSLGQGLEFLIYFQGNSAPDKSGLPSDRFSAERTGGSVSTLTIQRTQQEDSAVYLCASRNREADTQYFGPGTRLTVL.

The chain couples TRBV5-1 to TRBJ1-2; no clear D. Germline V lookup: CDR1 SGHRS, CDR2 YFSETQ. Deletions cut 3 bases from V and 4 bases from J, with 16 bases between. The CDR3 is 15 residues long. The CDR3 loop reads CASSSNSGLGYGYTF. The CDR3, as DNA: TGCGCCAGCAGCTCGAATTCTGGGTTGGGCTATGGCTACACCTTC.

This clonotype was seen more than once but under ten times. The V and J genes are TRBV29-1 and TRBJ2-2, with D perhaps being TRBD1 or TRBD2 (5 bases each). V lost 5 bases to trimming and J lost 4 bases, with 17 bases between them. This CDR3 region has 15 residues. The germline V gene has CDR1 SQVTM and CDR2 ANQGSEA. The CDR3 is CSVQTGTAATGELFF. CDR3 bases: TGCAGCGTTCAAACCGGGACCGCTGCCACCGGGGAGCTGTTTTTT.

This sequence joins TRBV11-1 and TRBJ1-1, with TRBD1 matching 8 bases. The germline CDR1 and CDR2 sequences are SGHAT and FQDESV (reference sequence). The length of the CDR3 is 15 residues. V gave up 5 bases and J gave up 2 bases; unmatched junction bases: 7. The DNA for the CDR3 is TGTGCCAGCAGCGGACAGGGTGGGGGCAACACTGAAGCTTTCTTT. It yields the protein CASSGQGGGNTEAFF.

The chain couples TRBV20-1 to TRBJ1-4; D gene unclear. Germline V gene lookup returns CDR1 DFQATT and CDR2 SNEGSKA (reference sequence). The CDR3 totals 13 residues. Between the trimmed V and J ends, which lost 5 bases and 5 bases, there was a span of 12 bases. DNA for the CDR3: TGCAGTGCTGGCTCTTGGGTGAATGAAAAACTGTTTTTT. Amino acid sequence: CSAGSWVNEKLFF.